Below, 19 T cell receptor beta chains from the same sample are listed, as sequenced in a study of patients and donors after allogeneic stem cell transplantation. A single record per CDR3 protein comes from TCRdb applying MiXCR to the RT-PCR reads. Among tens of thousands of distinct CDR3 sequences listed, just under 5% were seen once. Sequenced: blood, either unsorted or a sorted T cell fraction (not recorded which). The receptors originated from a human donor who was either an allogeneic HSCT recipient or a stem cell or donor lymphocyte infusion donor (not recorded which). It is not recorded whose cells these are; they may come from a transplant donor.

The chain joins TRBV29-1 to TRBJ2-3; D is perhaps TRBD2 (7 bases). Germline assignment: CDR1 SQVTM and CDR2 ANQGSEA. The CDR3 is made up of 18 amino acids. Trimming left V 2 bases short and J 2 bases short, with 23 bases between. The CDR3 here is CSVEWILGGAPSTDTQYF. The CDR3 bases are TGCAGCGTTGAATGGATCCTTGGGGGGGCCCCGTCCACAGATACGCAGTATTTT.

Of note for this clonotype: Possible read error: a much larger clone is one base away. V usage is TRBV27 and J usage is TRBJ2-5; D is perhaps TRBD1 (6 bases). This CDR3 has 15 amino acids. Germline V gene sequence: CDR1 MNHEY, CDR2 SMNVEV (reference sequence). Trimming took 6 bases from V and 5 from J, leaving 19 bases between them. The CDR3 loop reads CASSLRGVSTETQYF. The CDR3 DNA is TGTGCCAGCAGCCTCAGGGGTGTATCTACGGAGACCCAGTACTTC.

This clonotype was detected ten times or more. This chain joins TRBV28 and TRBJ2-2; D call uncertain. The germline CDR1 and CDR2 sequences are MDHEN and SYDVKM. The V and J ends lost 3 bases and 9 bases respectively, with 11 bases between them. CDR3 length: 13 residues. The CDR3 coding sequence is TGTGCCAGCAGTTTTGAAGGGTTTAGGGAGCTGTTTTTT. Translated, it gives CASSFEGFRELFF.

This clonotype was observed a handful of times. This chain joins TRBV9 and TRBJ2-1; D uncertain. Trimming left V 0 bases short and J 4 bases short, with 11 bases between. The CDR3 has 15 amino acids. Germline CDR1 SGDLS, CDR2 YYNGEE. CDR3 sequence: CASSVDSQGYNEQFF. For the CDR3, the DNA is TGTGCCAGCAGCGTAGACAGCCAAGGGTACAATGAGCAGTTCTTC.

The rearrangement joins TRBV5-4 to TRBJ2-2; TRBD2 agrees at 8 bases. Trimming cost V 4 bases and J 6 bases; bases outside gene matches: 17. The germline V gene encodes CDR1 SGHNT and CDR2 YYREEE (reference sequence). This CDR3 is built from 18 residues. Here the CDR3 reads CASSPRPAGGSGAGELFF. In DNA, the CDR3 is TGTGCCAGCAGCCCGAGGCCGGCCGGGGGTAGCGGGGCCGGGGAGCTGTTTTTT. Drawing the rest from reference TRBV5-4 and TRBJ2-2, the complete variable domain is ETGVTQSPTHLIKTRGQQVTLRCSSQSGHNTVSWYQQALGQGPQFIFQYYREEENGRGNFPPRFSGLQFPNYSSELNVNALELDDSALYLCASSPRPAGGSGAGELFFGEGSRLTVL.

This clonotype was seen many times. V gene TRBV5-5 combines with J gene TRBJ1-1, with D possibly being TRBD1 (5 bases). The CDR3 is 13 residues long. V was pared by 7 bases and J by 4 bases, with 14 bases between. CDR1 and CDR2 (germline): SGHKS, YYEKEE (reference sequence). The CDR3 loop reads CASPLPRGTEAFF. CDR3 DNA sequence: TGTGCCAGCCCCTTACCGAGGGGCACTGAAGCTTTCTTT.

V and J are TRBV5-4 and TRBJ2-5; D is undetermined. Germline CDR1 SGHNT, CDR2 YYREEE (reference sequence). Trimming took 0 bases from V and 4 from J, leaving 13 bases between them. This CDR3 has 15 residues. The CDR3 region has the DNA TGTGCCAGCAGCTTGGCCCCGGGTTCGACAGAGACCCAGTACTTC. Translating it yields CASSLAPGSTETQYF.

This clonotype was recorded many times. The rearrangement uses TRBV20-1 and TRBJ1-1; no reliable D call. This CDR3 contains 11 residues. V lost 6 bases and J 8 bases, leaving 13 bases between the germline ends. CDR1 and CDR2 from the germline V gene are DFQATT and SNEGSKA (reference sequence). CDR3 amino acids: CSANKGEEAFF. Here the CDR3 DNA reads TGCAGTGCAAACAAAGGAGAAGAAGCTTTCTTT.

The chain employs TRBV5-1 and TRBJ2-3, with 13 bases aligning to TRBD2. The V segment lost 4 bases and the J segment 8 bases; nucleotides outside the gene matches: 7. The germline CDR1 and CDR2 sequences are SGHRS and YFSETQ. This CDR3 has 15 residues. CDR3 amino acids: CASSPGTSGVSTQYF. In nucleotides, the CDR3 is TGCGCCAGCAGCCCCGGGACTAGCGGGGTCTCTACGCAGTATTTT. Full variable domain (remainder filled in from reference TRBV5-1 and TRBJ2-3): KAGVTQTPRYLIKTRGQQVTLSCSPISGHRSVSWYQQTPGQGLQFLFEYFSETQRNKGNFPGRFSGRQFSNSRSEMNVSTLELGDSALYLCASSPGTSGVSTQYFGPGTRLTVL.

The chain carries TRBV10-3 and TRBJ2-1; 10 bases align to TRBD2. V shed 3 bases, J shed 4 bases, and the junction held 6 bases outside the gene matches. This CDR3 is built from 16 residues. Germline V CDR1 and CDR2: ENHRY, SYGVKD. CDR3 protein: CAISESSGGVYNEQFF. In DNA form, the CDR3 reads TGTGCCATCAGTGAATCTAGCGGGGGTGTATACAATGAGCAGTTCTTC.

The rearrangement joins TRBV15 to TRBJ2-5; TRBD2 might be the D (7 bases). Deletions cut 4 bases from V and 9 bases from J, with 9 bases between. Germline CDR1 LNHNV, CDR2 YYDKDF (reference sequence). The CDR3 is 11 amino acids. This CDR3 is CATSNGGPQYF. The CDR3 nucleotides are TGTGCCACCAGCAACGGGGGGCCCCAGTACTTC.

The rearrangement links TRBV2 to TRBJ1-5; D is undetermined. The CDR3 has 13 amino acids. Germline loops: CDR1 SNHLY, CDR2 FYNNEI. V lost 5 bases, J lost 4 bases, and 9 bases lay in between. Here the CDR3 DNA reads TGTGCCAGCAGTCTCGGGGAGAATCAGCCCCAGCATTTT. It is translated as CASSLGENQPQHF.

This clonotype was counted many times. The CDR3 loop reads CASSPPSGGTKDTQYF. The DNA of the CDR3 is TGTGCCAGCTCACCCCCTAGCGGGGGAACTAAAGATACGCAGTATTTT. The chain couples TRBV18 to TRBJ2-3; 10 bases are shared with TRBD2. The CDR3 is 16 residues long. CDR1 is KGHSH and CDR2 is LQKENI in the germline V gene. V dropped 3 bases and J dropped 5; count of bases not matched to a gene: 8. Full variable domain (outside the CDR3, taken from reference TRBV18 and TRBJ2-3): NAGVMQNPRHLVRRRGQEARLRCSPMKGHSHVYWYRQLPEEGLKFMVYLQKENIIDESGMPKERFSAEFPKEGPSILRIQQVVRGDSAAYFCASSPPSGGTKDTQYFGPGTRLTVL.

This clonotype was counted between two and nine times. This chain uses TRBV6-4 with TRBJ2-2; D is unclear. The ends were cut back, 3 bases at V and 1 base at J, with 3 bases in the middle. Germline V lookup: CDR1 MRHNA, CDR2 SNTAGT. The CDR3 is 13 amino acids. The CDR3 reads CASSDGNTGELFF. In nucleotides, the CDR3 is TGTGCCAGCAGTGATGGGAACACCGGGGAGCTGTTTTTT.

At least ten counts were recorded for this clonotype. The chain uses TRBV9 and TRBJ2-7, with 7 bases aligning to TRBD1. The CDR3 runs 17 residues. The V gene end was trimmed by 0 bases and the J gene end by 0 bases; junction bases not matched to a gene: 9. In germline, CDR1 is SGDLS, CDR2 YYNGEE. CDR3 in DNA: TGTGCCAGCAGCGTAGCGCCCCCTGGGGACAGCTCCTACGAGCAGTACTTC. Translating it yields CASSVAPPGDSSYEQYF.

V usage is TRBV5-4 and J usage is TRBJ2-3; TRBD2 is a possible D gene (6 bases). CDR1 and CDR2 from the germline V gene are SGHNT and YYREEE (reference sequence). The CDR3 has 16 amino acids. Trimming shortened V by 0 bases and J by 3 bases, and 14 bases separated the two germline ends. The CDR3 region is CASSLGKAAGTDTQYF. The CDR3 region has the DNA TGTGCCAGCAGCTTGGGGAAGGCGGCGGGAACAGATACGCAGTATTTT.

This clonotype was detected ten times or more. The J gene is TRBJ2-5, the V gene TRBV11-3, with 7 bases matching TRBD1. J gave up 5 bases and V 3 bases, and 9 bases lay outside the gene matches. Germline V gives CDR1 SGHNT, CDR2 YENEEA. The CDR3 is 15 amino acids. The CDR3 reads CASSFGLGGLETQYF. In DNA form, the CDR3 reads TGTGCCAGCAGCTTCGGTTTAGGGGGCCTGGAGACCCAGTACTTC.

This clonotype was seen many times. CDR3 region: CSARALRQGTYNSPLHF. Here the CDR3 DNA reads TGCAGTGCTAGAGCTCTGAGACAGGGCACCTATAATTCACCCCTCCACTTT. This sequence joins TRBV20-1 and TRBJ1-6; 7 bases align to TRBD1. Germline assignment: CDR1 DFQATT and CDR2 SNEGSKA (reference sequence). The CDR3 runs 17 residues. Losses at the gene ends were 1 base for V and 2 bases for J; bases not matched to a gene: 8.

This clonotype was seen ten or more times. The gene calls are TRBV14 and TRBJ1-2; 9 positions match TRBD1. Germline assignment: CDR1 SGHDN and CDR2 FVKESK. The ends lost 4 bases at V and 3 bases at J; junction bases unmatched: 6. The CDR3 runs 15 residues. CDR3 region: CASSPGTGMDYGYTF. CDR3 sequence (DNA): TGTGCCAGCAGCCCCGGGACAGGGATGGACTATGGCTACACCTTC.